Listed below are T cell receptor beta chains from one sample, sequenced in a study of cytomegalovirus exposure and HLA in healthy donors. Measured with immunoSEQ multiplex PCR; TCRdb has only the in-frame clones, and not every one. The sample has approximately 50,000 clones, 65% to 90% seen once. The sample consisted of PBMCs. These receptors all stem from a man aged 25 to 45 in good health and CMV-seronegative. CDR3s include the opening cysteine and the closing phenylalanine or tryptophan. D genes are given only for firm matches. Clone size is not always given. Where it is, it says once, few, many or a class for expanded clones.

d_call,j_call,clone_size,v_call,cdr3_aa,cdr3_nt
-,TRBJ1-6,-,TRBV5-4,CASSLTGGVYSPLHF,TGTGCCAGCAGCCTGACTGGCGGAGTCTATTCACCCCTCCACTTT
-,TRBJ2-4,-,TRBV19,CASSEGAKNIQYF,TGTGCCAGTAGTGAGGGAGCCAAAAACATTCAGTACTTC
TRBD1,TRBJ1-2,-,TRBV4-2,CASSLTGGLDGYTF,TGTGCCAGCAGCCTTACAGGGGGCTTGGATGGCTACACCTTC
-,TRBJ2-5,-,TRBV5-1,CASSLGTVQETQYF,TGCGCCAGCAGCTTGGGGACAGTCCAAGAGACCCAGTACTTC
-,TRBJ2-7,-,TRBV27,CASSQVTSYEQYF,TGTGCCAGCAGTCAGGTCACCTCCTACGAGCAGTACTTC
-,TRBJ2-7,-,TRBV7-9,CASSPRAGARGEQYF,TGTGCCAGCAGCCCGCGGGCAGGGGCGCGGGGGGAGCAGTACTTC
-,TRBJ1-5,-,TRBV5-8,CASSPGPGNNQPQHF,TGTGCCAGCAGCCCTGGGCCAGGGAATAATCAGCCCCAGCATTTT
-,TRBJ2-1,-,TRBV6-1,CASSVFSGKTNEQFF,TGTGCCAGCAGTGTTTTTAGCGGTAAAACTAATGAGCAGTTCTTC
-,TRBJ2-3,-,TRBV7-2,CASSLSRERTDTQYF,TGTGCCAGCAGCTTATCTCGGGAGAGAACAGATACGCAGTATTTT
-,TRBJ2-3,-,TRBV4-3,CASSQDPAGRDTQYF,TGCGCCAGCAGCCAAGATCCGGCAGGGAGGGATACGCAGTATTTT
-,TRBJ2-7,-,TRBV19,CASSIADTLSNEQYF,TGTGCCAGTAGTATAGCGGACACCCTTAGCAACGAGCAGTACTTC
-,TRBJ1-2,once,TRBV29-1,CSVDWGTGLYGYTF,TGCAGCGTTGATTGGGGAACAGGGCTCTATGGCTACACCTTC
-,TRBJ2-3,-,TRBV7-2,CASRGGRSTDTQYF,TGTGCCAGCAGGGGGGGACGGAGCACAGATACGCAGTATTTT
TRBD1,TRBJ2-1,-,TRBV19,CAQTGTGLFSEQFF,TGTGCCCAGACGGGGACAGGGTTATTCAGTGAGCAGTTCTTC
TRBD1,TRBJ1-5,-,TRBV27,CASARTGGNQPQHF,TGTGCCAGCGCGAGGACAGGGGGCAATCAGCCCCAGCATTTT
-,TRBJ2-6,few,TRBV2,CASSREGSGGANVLTF,TGTGCCAGCTCGAGGGAAGGCTCTGGGGGGGCCAACGTCCTGACTTTC
-,TRBJ2-7,-,TRBV2,CASSDSLALDYEQYF,TGTGCCAGCAGTGACTCGCTAGCACTTGACTACGAGCAGTACTTC
-,TRBJ2-2,-,TRBV2,CATSGLDNANTGELFF,TGTGCCACCTCAGGACTGGATAACGCGAACACCGGGGAGCTGTTTTTT
TRBD2,TRBJ2-3,-,TRBV9,CASASGGGTDTQYF,TGTGCCAGCGCTAGCGGGGGGGGGACAGATACGCAGTATTTT
TRBD1,TRBJ1-6,-,TRBV9,CASSGTGANSPLHF,TGTGCCAGCAGCGGGACAGGGGCGAATTCACCCCTCCACTTT
-,TRBJ2-3,-,TRBV4-3,CASSQDRGHTDTQYF,TGCGCCAGCAGCCAAGACAGGGGACACACAGATACGCAGTATTTT
TRBD1,TRBJ1-2,-,TRBV19,CASTQPGQVPLHYGYTF,TGTGCCAGTACCCAACCGGGACAGGTGCCGCTACATTATGGCTACACCTTC
TRBD2,TRBJ2-5,-,TRBV7-8,CASSLRGLAGGVPETQYF,TGTGCCAGCAGCTTAAGAGGACTAGCGGGGGGCGTCCCTGAGACCCAGTACTTC
TRBD1,TRBJ2-1,-,TRBV7-3,CASSPGTGLYNEQFF,TGTGCCAGCAGCCCTGGGACAGGCCTTTACAATGAGCAGTTCTTC
TRBD2,TRBJ2-7,-,TRBV11-2,CASSFERGVYEQYF,TGTGCCAGCAGCTTCGAGCGGGGGGTCTACGAGCAGTACTTC
TRBD1,TRBJ1-6,-,TRBV7-3,CASSLDRASPLHF,TGTGCCAGCAGCTTGGACAGGGCCTCACCCCTCCACTTT
-,TRBJ2-7,few,TRBV4-3,CASSQRRGNYEQYF,TGCGCCAGCAGCCAACGGAGGGGTAATTACGAGCAGTACTTC
TRBD1,TRBJ1-1,-,TRBV6-6,CASIGGTVNTEAFF,TGTGCCAGCATTGGCGGGACAGTGAACACTGAAGCTTTCTTT
TRBD2,TRBJ2-1,-,TRBV7-6,CASSPRGGSGGVNEQFF,TGTGCCAGCAGCCCGCGAGGAGGTAGCGGGGGGGTTAATGAGCAGTTCTTC
-,TRBJ1-4,-,TRBV6-1,CASTGLGGEKLFF,TGTGCCAGCACCGGACTTGGAGGCGAAAAACTGTTTTTT
-,TRBJ2-5,-,TRBV21-1,CASSKVREEPVGETQYF,TGTGCCAGCAGCAAAGTACGGGAGGAACCCGTGGGAGAGACCCAGTACTTC
-,TRBJ2-2,-,TRBV2,CASRTGTITGELFF,TGTGCCAGCAGAACCGGGACAATCACCGGGGAGCTGTTTTTT
TRBD1,TRBJ2-1,-,TRBV5-4,CASSTGQGNNEQFF,TGTGCCAGCAGCACCGGACAGGGCAACAATGAGCAGTTCTTC
TRBD2,TRBJ2-2,-,TRBV9,CASSVAQGLAGYANTGELFF,TGTGCCAGCAGCGTAGCCCAGGGACTAGCGGGATACGCGAACACCGGGGAGCTGTTTTTT
TRBD1,TRBJ1-6,-,TRBV2,CASSDSRGQGVRNSPLHF,TGTGCCAGCAGTGATAGCCGGGGGCAGGGGGTTCGTAATTCACCCCTCCACTTT
-,TRBJ2-7,-,TRBV12-5,CASGASSQGSYEQYF,TGTGCTAGTGGTGCCTCCTCGCAGGGTTCATACGAGCAGTACTTC
TRBD2,TRBJ2-1,-,TRBV28,CASSSTSENNEQFF,TGTGCCAGCAGTTCGACTAGCGAGAACAATGAGCAGTTCTTC
TRBD2,TRBJ2-7,once,TRBV4-1,CASSQVGGSSYEQYF,TGCGCCAGCAGCCAAGTGGGCGGGAGCTCCTACGAGCAGTACTTC
TRBD2,TRBJ2-2,few,TRBV5-1,CASSLARLADTGELFF,TGCGCCAGCAGCTTGGCAAGACTAGCGGATACCGGGGAGCTGTTTTTT
-,TRBJ1-1,few,TRBV6-1,CASSEAPGTNTEAFF,TGTGCCAGCAGTGAAGCGCCAGGAACAAACACTGAAGCTTTCTTT